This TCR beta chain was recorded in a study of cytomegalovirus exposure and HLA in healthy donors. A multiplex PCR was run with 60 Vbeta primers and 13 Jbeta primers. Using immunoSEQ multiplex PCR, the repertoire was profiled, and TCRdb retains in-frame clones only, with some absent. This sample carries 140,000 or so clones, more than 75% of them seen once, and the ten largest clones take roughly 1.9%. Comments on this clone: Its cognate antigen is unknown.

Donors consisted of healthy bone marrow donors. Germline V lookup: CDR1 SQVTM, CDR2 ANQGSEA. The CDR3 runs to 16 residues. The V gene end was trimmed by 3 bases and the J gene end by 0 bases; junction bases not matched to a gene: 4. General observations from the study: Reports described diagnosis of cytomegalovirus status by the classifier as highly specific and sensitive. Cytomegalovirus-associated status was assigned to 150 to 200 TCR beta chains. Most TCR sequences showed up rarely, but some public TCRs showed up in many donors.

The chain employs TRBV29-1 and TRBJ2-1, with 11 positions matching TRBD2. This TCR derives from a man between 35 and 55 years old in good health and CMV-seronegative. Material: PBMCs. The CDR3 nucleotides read TGCAGCGTTGAGGGACTAGCGGAAAACTCCTACAATGAGCAGTTCTTC. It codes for CSVEGLAENSYNEQFF.